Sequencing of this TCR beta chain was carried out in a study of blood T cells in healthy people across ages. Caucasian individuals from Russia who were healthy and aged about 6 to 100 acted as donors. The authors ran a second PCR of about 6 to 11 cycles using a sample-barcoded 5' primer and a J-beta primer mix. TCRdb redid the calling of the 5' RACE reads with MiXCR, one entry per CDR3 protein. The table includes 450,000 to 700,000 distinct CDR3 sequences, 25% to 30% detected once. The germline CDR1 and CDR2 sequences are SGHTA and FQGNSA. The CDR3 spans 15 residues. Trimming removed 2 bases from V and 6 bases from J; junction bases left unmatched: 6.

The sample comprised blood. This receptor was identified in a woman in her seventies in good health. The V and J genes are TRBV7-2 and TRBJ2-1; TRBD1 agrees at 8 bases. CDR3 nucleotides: TGTGCCAGCAGCTTATTAGCTCAGGGGGCCAATGAGCAGTTCTTC. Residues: CASSLLAQGANEQFF.